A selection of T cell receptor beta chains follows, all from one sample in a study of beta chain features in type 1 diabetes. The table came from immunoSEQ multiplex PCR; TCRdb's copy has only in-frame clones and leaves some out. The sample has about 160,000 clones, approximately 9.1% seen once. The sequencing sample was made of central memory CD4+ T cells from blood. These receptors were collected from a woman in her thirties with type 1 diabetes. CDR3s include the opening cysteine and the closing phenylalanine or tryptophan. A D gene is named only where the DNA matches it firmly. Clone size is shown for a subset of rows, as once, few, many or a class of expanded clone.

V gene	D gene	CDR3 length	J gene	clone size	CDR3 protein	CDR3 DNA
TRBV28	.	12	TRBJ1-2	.	CASSSPQGICIF	TGTGCCAGCAGTTCGCCTCAGGGAATCTGTATCTTC
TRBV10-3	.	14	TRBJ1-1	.	CAISPQVINTEAFF	TGTGCCATCAGCCCACAGGTAATCAACACTGAAGCTTTCTTT
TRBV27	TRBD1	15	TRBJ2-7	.	CASSFRRGFGHEQYF	TGTGCCAGCAGTTTCCGCAGGGGGTTCGGCCACGAGCAGTACTTC
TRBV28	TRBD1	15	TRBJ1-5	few	CASSLGTGLNQPQHF	TGTGCCAGCAGTTTAGGGACAGGGTTAAACCAGCCCCAGCATTTT
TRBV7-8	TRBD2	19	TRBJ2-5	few	CASSLRGAGSSGNRETQYF	TGTGCCAGCAGCTTAAGAGGCGCTGGGTCTAGCGGGAACCGAGAGACCCAGTACTTC
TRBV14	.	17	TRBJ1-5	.	CASSQDASGVFNQPQHF	TGTGCCAGCAGCCAAGATGCGTCAGGGGTGTTCAATCAGCCCCAGCATTTT
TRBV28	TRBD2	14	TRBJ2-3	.	CASSLASGSGTQYF	TGTGCCAGCAGTTTAGCCAGCGGGAGCGGCACGCAGTATTTT
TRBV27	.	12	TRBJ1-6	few	CASSLGGSPLHF	TGTGCCAGCAGTCTTGGAGGTTCACCCCTCCACTTT
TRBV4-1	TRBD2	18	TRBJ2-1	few	CASSQGLAGVGSYNEQFF	TGCGCCAGCAGCCAAGGCCTAGCGGGAGTTGGCTCCTACAATGAGCAGTTCTTC
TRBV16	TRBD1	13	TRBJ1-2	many	CASSQGTGFGYTF	TGTGCCAGCAGCCAAGGGACAGGGTTTGGCTACACCTTC
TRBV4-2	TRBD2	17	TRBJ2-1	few	CASSQDQGGRAFNEQFF	TGTGCCAGCAGCCAAGATCAGGGCGGGAGGGCCTTCAATGAGCAGTTCTTC
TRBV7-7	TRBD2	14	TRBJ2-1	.	CASSLAGSYDEQFF	TGTGCTAGCAGTCTAGCGGGAAGCTACGATGAGCAGTTCTTC
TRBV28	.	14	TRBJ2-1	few	CASSSPQGLNEQFF	TGTGCCAGCAGCTCCCCACAGGGCCTAAATGAGCAGTTCTTC
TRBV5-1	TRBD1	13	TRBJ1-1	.	CASSVTGTREAFF	TGCGCCAGCAGCGTGACAGGGACCCGTGAAGCTTTCTTT
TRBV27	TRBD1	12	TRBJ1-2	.	CASMTGQGDYTF	TGTGCCAGCATGACCGGACAGGGGGACTACACCTTC
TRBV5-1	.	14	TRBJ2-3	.	CASSLAILTDTQYF	TGCGCCAGCAGCTTAGCGATACTCACAGATACGCAGTATTTT
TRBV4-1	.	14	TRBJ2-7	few	CASSLGLSSYEQYF	TGCGCCAGCAGCCTGGGACTTAGCTCCTACGAGCAGTACTTC
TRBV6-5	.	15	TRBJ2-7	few	CASSYSGANPYEQYF	TGTGCCAGCAGTTACTCGGGGGCAAATCCCTACGAGCAGTACTTC
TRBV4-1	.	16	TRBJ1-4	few	CASSQLNRVANEKLFF	TGCGCCAGCAGCCAACTAAACAGGGTGGCTAATGAAAAACTGTTTTTT
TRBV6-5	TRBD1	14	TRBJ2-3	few	CASSWDSKTDTQYF	TGTGCCAGCAGTTGGGACAGCAAAACAGATACGCAGTATTTT
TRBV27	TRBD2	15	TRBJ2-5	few	CASSPSRAGEETQYF	TGTGCCAGCAGCCCCTCGCGGGCGGGAGAAGAGACCCAGTACTTC
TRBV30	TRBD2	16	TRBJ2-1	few	CAWRAKREGRYNEQFF	TGTGCCTGGAGGGCTAAGCGGGAGGGCCGCTACAATGAGCAGTTCTTC
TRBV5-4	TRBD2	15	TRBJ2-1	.	CASSAGTSGIMGDFF	TGTGCCAGCAGCGCCGGGACTAGCGGGATAATGGGAGATTTCTTC
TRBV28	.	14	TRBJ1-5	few	CASSFGGMGQPQHF	TGTGCCAGCAGTTTCGGGGGAATGGGTCAGCCCCAGCATTTT
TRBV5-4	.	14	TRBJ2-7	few	CASSLVPGAYEQYF	TGTGCCAGCAGCTTGGTCCCGGGAGCCTACGAGCAGTACTTC
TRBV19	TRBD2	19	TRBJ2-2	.	CASTRKGTSGVANTGELFF	TGTGCCAGTACCAGGAAGGGGACTAGCGGGGTGGCGAACACCGGGGAGCTGTTTTTT
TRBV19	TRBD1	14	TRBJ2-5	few	CASRTGGAGETQYF	TGTGCCAGTAGGACAGGGGGCGCGGGTGAGACCCAGTACTTC
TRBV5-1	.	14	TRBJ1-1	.	CASSLQGVDTEAFF	TGCGCCAGCAGCTTACAGGGTGTGGACACTGAAGCTTTCTTT
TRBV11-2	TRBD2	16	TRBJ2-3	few	CASSLNGGSSADTQYF	TGTGCCAGCAGCTTGAACGGGGGGAGTTCCGCAGATACGCAGTATTTT
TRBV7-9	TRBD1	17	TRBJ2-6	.	CASSPGQARSGANVLTF	TGTGCCAGCAGCCCGGGACAGGCCCGCTCTGGGGCCAACGTCCTGACTTTC
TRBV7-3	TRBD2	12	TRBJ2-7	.	CASSLKGGKQYF	TGTGCCAGCAGCTTAAAGGGAGGGAAGCAGTACTTC
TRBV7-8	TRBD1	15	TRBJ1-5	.	CASSLMGQGSQPQHF	TGTGCCAGCAGCTTAATGGGACAGGGGTCTCAGCCCCAGCATTTT
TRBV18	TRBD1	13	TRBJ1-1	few	CASSRTGFTEAFF	TGTGCCAGCTCACGGACAGGGTTCACTGAAGCTTTCTTT
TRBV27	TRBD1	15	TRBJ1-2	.	CASSLSGTGNYGYTF	TGTGCCAGCAGTTTATCGGGGACAGGGAATTATGGCTACACCTTC
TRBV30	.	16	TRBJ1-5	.	CAWSSPQGLGNQPQHF	TGTGCCTGGAGTTCGCCCCAGGGGCTCGGCAATCAGCCCCAGCATTTT
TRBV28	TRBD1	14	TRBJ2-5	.	CASSTGTGRETQYF	TGTGCCAGCAGCACCGGGACAGGGCGGGAGACCCAGTACTTC
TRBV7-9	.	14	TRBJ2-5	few	CASSSQGPQETQYF	TGTGCCAGCAGCTCCCAGGGCCCCCAAGAGACCCAGTACTTC
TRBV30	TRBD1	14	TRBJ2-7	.	CASSRTGPSYEQYF	TGTGCCTCCTCCAGGACAGGCCCAAGCTACGAGCAGTACTTC
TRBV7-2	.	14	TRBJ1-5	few	CASSSDRSYQPQHF	TGTGCCAGCAGCTCGGACAGATCCTATCAGCCCCAGCATTTT
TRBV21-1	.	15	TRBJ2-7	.	CASSMYGGHSYEQYF	TGTGCCAGCAGCATGTACGGGGGGCACTCCTACGAGCAGTACTTC
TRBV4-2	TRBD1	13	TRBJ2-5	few	CASGDRGRETQYF	TGTGCCAGCGGGGACAGGGGCCGAGAGACCCAGTACTTC
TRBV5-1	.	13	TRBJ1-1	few	CASSSTGRAEAFF	TGCGCCAGCAGCTCTACAGGGCGAGCTGAAGCTTTCTTT
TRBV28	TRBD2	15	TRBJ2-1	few	CASVLAAGGIVEQFF	TGTGCCAGCGTTTTGGCGGCGGGAGGTATTGTTGAGCAGTTCTTC
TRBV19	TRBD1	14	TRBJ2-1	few	CASTGTGAYNEQFF	TGTGCCAGTACTGGGACAGGGGCCTACAATGAGCAGTTCTTC
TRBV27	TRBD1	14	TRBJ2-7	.	CASRPGQLSYEQYF	TGTGCCAGCAGACCGGGACAGTTATCTTACGAGCAGTACTTC
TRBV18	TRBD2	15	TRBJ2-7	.	CASSPTAGGSYEQYF	TGTGCCAGCTCACCAACGGCGGGAGGAAGTTACGAGCAGTACTTC
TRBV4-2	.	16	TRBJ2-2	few	CASSQEARGDTGELFF	TGTGCCAGCAGCCAAGAAGCCAGGGGGGACACCGGGGAGCTGTTTTTT
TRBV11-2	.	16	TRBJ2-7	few	CASSLPNPTGVYEQYF	TGTGCCAGCAGCTTACCCAACCCGACGGGAGTTTACGAGCAGTACTTC
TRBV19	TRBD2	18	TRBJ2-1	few	CASSILEGLAGFHNEQFF	TGTGCCAGTAGTATACTAGAAGGGCTAGCGGGATTCCACAATGAGCAGTTCTTC
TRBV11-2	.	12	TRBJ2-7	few	CASSYRTYEQYF	TGTGCCAGCAGCTACAGAACCTACGAGCAGTACTTC
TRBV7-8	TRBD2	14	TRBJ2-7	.	CASSSVAGGVEQYF	TGTGCCAGCAGCTCAGTAGCGGGAGGTGTCGAGCAGTACTTC
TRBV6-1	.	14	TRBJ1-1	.	CASSEHLAGTEAFF	TGTGCCAGCAGTGAACACCTAGCCGGCACTGAAGCTTTCTTT
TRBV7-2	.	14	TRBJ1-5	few	CASSSGHRERPQHF	TGTGCCAGCAGCTCTGGACATCGGGAGAGGCCCCAGCATTTT
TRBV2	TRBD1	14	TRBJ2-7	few	CASRGQGRTYEQYF	TGTGCCAGCAGAGGACAGGGACGCACCTACGAGCAGTACTTC
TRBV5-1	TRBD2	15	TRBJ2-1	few	CASRLAGPDYNEQFF	TGCGCCAGCAGACTAGCGGGGCCCGACTACAATGAGCAGTTCTTC
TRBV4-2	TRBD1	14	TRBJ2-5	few	CASSQGGTEETQYF	TGTGCCAGCAGCCAAGGGGGGACAGAAGAGACCCAGTACTTC